This is a list of T cell receptor beta chains from one sample in a study of identical twins. TCRdb passed the 5' RACE reads through MiXCR, listing each CDR3 protein once. The sample holds under 1 million distinct CDR3 sequences, over 9% seen once. In addition, the sample was reused for a study of yellow fever vaccine responses in identical twins.

The sample taken for sequencing was PBMCs. All receptors derive from a woman aged 18-35 years in good health. The CDR3 runs from the conserved cysteine through the conserved F or W. A D gene is named only where the DNA matches it firmly. The size of a clone is reported for some rows only, either as once, few or many, or as a class for expanded clones.

size	D	V	J	DNA	CDR3
few	-	TRBV7-9	TRBJ2-7	TGTGCCAGCAGCGCCACCGGACAAAACCCCTACGAGCAGTACTTC	CASSATGQNPYEQYF
few	TRBD1	TRBV7-3	TRBJ1-2	TGTGCCAGCAGCCCCTCGGGACAGGGGTTGCGTGGCTACACCTTC	CASSPSGQGLRGYTF
few	TRBD2	TRBV12-3/TRBV12-4	TRBJ2-7	TGTGCCAGCAGTGGCGGGAGTACCCACGAGCAGTACTTC	CASSGGSTHEQYF
few	TRBD2	TRBV11-2	TRBJ2-7	TGTGCCAGCAGCTTAGATTCCCGACTAGCGGGAGGGTACGAGCAGTACTTC	CASSLDSRLAGGYEQYF
-	TRBD1	TRBV12-5	TRBJ2-1	TGTGCTAGTGCCACAGGGGGATCTATTTACAATGAGCAGTTCTTC	CASATGGSIYNEQFF
-	-	TRBV4-1	TRBJ1-2	TGCGCCAGCAGCCACCAAGACGGTGGCTACACCTTC	CASSHQDGGYTF
-	TRBD1	TRBV12-5	TRBJ1-2	TGTGCTAGTGGTTCGAACTCCGGGACAGACCTCTATGGCTACACCTTC	CASGSNSGTDLYGYTF
few	-	TRBV7-8	TRBJ1-2	TGTGCCAGCAGCTTTGGACCTCTAGGCAACTATGGCTACACCTTC	CASSFGPLGNYGYTF
few	TRBD2	TRBV9	TRBJ2-3	TGTGCCAGCAGCCCCCGAGCGGGGGGGTACACAGATACGCAGTATTTT	CASSPRAGGYTDTQYF
-	TRBD2	TRBV24-1	TRBJ2-1	TGTGCCACCAGTGGGACTAGCGGGAGGTCCTACAATGAGCAGTTCTTC	CATSGTSGRSYNEQFF
few	-	TRBV27	TRBJ2-1	TGTGCCAGCAGACCTCGGGACCTCTCCTACAATGAGCAGTTCTTC	CASRPRDLSYNEQFF
few	TRBD2	TRBV10-3	TRBJ2-7	TGTGCCATCAGTGAGGGGACTAGCGGGAGCGTCTACGAGCAGTACTTC	CAISEGTSGSVYEQYF
few	-	TRBV24-1	TRBJ1-5	TGTGCCACCAGTATGATGGGGGGCGTTAGCAATCAGCCCCAGCATTTT	CATSMMGGVSNQPQHF
few	-	TRBV2	TRBJ1-1	TGTGCCAGCAGTGAAGTCGTCGGGGATGAAGCTTTCTTT	CASSEVVGDEAFF
-	TRBD1	TRBV11-1	TRBJ1-1	TGTGCCAGCAGCTCGTTAGTAGGGACGGGCAGGGGGCGGACTGAAGCTTTCTTT	CASSSLVGTGRGRTEAFF
-	-	TRBV20-1	TRBJ2-2	TGCAGTGCTAGGTTTTCGAACACCGGGGAGCTGTTTTTT	CSARFSNTGELFF
many	-	TRBV20-1	TRBJ2-2	TGCAGTGCTGCCCCCCCCAGGGACGCGAACACCGGGGAGCTGTTTTTT	CSAAPPRDANTGELFF
-	-	TRBV10-3	TRBJ2-7	TGTGCCATCAGTGAGTCGAGAATCAGGACGTCTTGGGAGCAGTACTTC	CAISESRIRTSWEQYF
few	TRBD2	TRBV7-9	TRBJ2-2	TGTGCCAGCAGCTTAGACAGGACTAGTGGGAACACCGGGGAGCTGTTTTTT	CASSLDRTSGNTGELFF
-	TRBD2	TRBV7-8	TRBJ2-7	TGTGCCAGCAGCACTGGACTAGCGACTTTGTACGAGCAGTACTTC	CASSTGLATLYEQYF
few	-	TRBV2	TRBJ1-1	TGTGCCAGCAAAGGGGAGGTGGATGCTTTCTTT	CASKGEVDAFF
-	TRBD2	TRBV3-1	TRBJ2-3	TGTGCCAGCAGCCGTAGCGGGAGTCCCACAGATACGCAGTATTTT	CASSRSGSPTDTQYF
-	TRBD1	TRBV5-1	TRBJ1-4	TGCGCCAGCAGCCCCGGACAGGGTTATGGTGAAAAACTGTTTTTT	CASSPGQGYGEKLFF
many	-	TRBV12-3/TRBV12-4	TRBJ1-1	TGTGCCAGCAGTTTGGGGGGGCTTGGCACTGAAGCTTTCTTT	CASSLGGLGTEAFF
-	TRBD2	TRBV27	TRBJ2-7	TGTGCCAGCAGTTCTAAGGGACTAGACTCCTACGAGCAGTACTTC	CASSSKGLDSYEQYF
few	-	TRBV2	TRBJ1-1	TGTGCCAGCAGGCACATGAACACTGAAGCTTTCTTT	CASRHMNTEAFF
many	-	TRBV11-2	TRBJ1-1	TGTGCCAGCCGCCTAAGGAATGGGAACACTGAAGCTTTCTTT	CASRLRNGNTEAFF
few	-	TRBV20-1	TRBJ2-5	TGCAGTGCTAGAGATATAGCAGGCTACCAAGAGACCCAGTACTTC	CSARDIAGYQETQYF
-	TRBD2	TRBV27	TRBJ2-7	TGTGCCAGCAAACGGACTAGCGGGACCTACGAGCAGTACTTC	CASKRTSGTYEQYF
few	TRBD1	TRBV4-1	TRBJ1-5	TGCGCCAGCACCCTCGGTGGGACAGTCAATCAGCCCCAGCATTTT	CASTLGGTVNQPQHF
-	TRBD2	TRBV2	TRBJ2-7	TGTGCCAGCAGTGCCGGGACTAGCGGGAAGGGGCAGTACTTC	CASSAGTSGKGQYF
-	TRBD2	TRBV28	TRBJ2-1	TGTGCCAGCAGTTTATTAGGGACTACGAACAATGAGCAGTTCTTC	CASSLLGTTNNEQFF
-	-	TRBV28	TRBJ1-5	TGTGCCAGCAGTTCATCCGGACAATCTGATCAGCCCCAGCATTTT	CASSSSGQSDQPQHF
-	-	TRBV29-1	TRBJ1-1	TGCAGCGTTGAAGATCCGGGCAGGGTGAACACTGAAGCTTTCTTT	CSVEDPGRVNTEAFF
-	TRBD1	TRBV5-1	TRBJ2-7	TGCGCCAGCAGCGGGGGACAGGGGGCCTCATCCGAGCAGTACTTC	CASSGGQGASSEQYF
-	-	TRBV4-1	TRBJ1-1	TGCGCCAGCAGCCACCAAGTTTTGGGGGATAACACTGAAGCTTTCTTT	CASSHQVLGDNTEAFF
-	-	TRBV7-9	TRBJ2-1	TGTGCCAGCCAAAAGGGGGGACGGGGCCCGCAGTTCTTC	CASQKGGRGPQFF
-	-	TRBV12-3/TRBV12-4	TRBJ2-5	TGTGCCAGCAGTGCCCTATGGACCCAGTACTTC	CASSALWTQYF
-	-	TRBV12-3/TRBV12-4	TRBJ2-2	TGTGCCAGCAGTTTAGTTATAAACACCGGGGAGCTGTTTTTT	CASSLVINTGELFF
few	-	TRBV15	TRBJ1-5	TGTGCCACCAGCAGAGATTTAGGGAACAATCAGCCCCAGCATTTT	CATSRDLGNNQPQHF
-	-	TRBV5-1	TRBJ2-7	TGCGCCAGCAGCTTGGGGGGACAACAGAGCTCCTACGAGCAGTACTTC	CASSLGGQQSSYEQYF
-	TRBD1	TRBV7-9	TRBJ2-3	TGTGCCAGCCCCGGAAGGGGGCCGGGCACAGATACGCAGTATTTT	CASPGRGPGTDTQYF
-	-	TRBV7-2	TRBJ1-1	TGTGCCAGCAGCTTATTTTCTGGCATGAACACTGAAGCTTTCTTT	CASSLFSGMNTEAFF
many	-	TRBV10-3	TRBJ1-1	TGTGCCATCAGTGTCGCAGGGGTCACTGAAGCTTTCTTT	CAISVAGVTEAFF
-	-	TRBV6-2/TRBV6-3	TRBJ2-2	TGTGCCAGCAGCCCCCCGATGTCTAGCGCCAAGCGGACGAACACCGGGGAGCTGTTTTTT	CASSPPMSSAKRTNTGELFF
many	-	TRBV3-1	TRBJ2-2	TGTGCCAGCAGCCGTTGGGGGGAGGACACCGGGGAGCTGTTTTTT	CASSRWGEDTGELFF
-	-	TRBV11-3	TRBJ1-2	TGTGCCAGCAGCCCGGGGGACGGATCTAACTATGGCTACACCTTC	CASSPGDGSNYGYTF
-	-	TRBV12-3/TRBV12-4	TRBJ2-6	TGTGCCAGCAGTTTAAGTGCCCCTGGGGCCAACGTCCTGACTTTC	CASSLSAPGANVLTF
few	TRBD1	TRBV6-1	TRBJ2-5	TGTGCCAGCAGCCCCACCAGGGGGCCTCAAGAGACCCAGTACTTC	CASSPTRGPQETQYF
-	TRBD2	TRBV5-1	TRBJ2-5	TGCGCCAGCACCGTACCGGGACTAGCGGGGGCGGAGACCCAGTACTTC	CASTVPGLAGAETQYF
-	-	TRBV5-1	TRBJ1-2	TGCGCCAGCAATTTTGCTGGGGAAGCCTATGGCTACACCTTC	CASNFAGEAYGYTF
few	-	TRBV24-1	TRBJ2-1	TGTGCCACCAGTGATTTCGGGCGGGATGCTGAGCAGTTCTTC	CATSDFGRDAEQFF
-	-	TRBV11-2	TRBJ1-5	TGTGCCAGCAGCTTAGACGGAGCGGCGGGTAATCAGCCCCAGCATTTT	CASSLDGAAGNQPQHF
-	-	TRBV5-6	TRBJ2-5	TGTGCCAGCAGCGTCCTAGAGTGGCAAGAGACCCAGTACTTC	CASSVLEWQETQYF
-	TRBD1	TRBV12-3/TRBV12-4	TRBJ2-1	TGTGCCAGCAGTTTTTGGAGGGACAGGGTGTTTTTTGGTGTTGGAGAGCAGTTCTTC	CASSFWRDRVFFGVGEQFF
many	-	TRBV7-7	TRBJ2-1	TGTGCCAGCAGCAACTCCGGATCCGAGCAGTTCTTC	CASSNSGSEQFF